This T cell receptor beta chain derives from a study of PD-L1 blockade in urothelial cancer (dated by TCRdb to 2016 to 2017). About the full investigation: All patients started therapy around 2014 and received atezolizumab 1,200 mg intravenously every 3 weeks. About 85% of the 29 patients were identified as males with urothelial cancer of bladder origin, and a prior smoking history was reported by 18 of 29 patients. An ECOG performance status of 0 or 1 was recorded for the patients, and 0 to 3 prior chemotherapy regimens had been received by the patients. Blood samples were analyzed 3 weeks after the start of treatment (second dose) and 6 weeks after the start of treatment. Blood samples gave median yields of around 140,000 T cells and some 80,000 unique TCRs, along with a median clonality of around 0.08. An exploratory multi-omic analysis was conducted of the somatic, immune and clinical correlates of response to PD-L1 blockade with atezolizumab in urothelial cancer. TCR sequencing covered pretreatment tumor samples and matched, serially collected peripheral blood taken before and after atezolizumab treatment. Progression-free survival longer than 6 months counted as durable clinical benefit, and TCR features were additionally tested against both progression-free and overall survival. In the same patients who had TCR sequencing, pretreatment tumors also underwent whole exome sequencing and RNA sequencing. Nine patients reached durable clinical benefit, while some 21 patients did not. Pretreatment blood TCR-seq was available for fewer than 30 patients, at least one posttreatment blood collection was obtained for some 24 patients, and tumor TCR-seq was available for some 24 patients. Paper-wide results and their limitations: Improved progression-free and overall survival was associated with having pretreatment peripheral blood TCR clonality below the median. Patients with durable benefit showed greater expansion of tumor-associated TCR clones in peripheral blood 3 weeks after starting treatment (n ≈ 23, p = 0.022). Because the sample size was small (n of about 30) and many of the analyses were exploratory, the results are meant to be hypothesis-generating.

Sample time point, as interpreted from the label and publication: pretreatment peripheral blood. A cohort of about 30 patients with locally advanced or metastatic urothelial carcinoma, treated at Memorial Sloan Kettering on a trial protocol, was included. Peripheral blood mononuclear cells were collected pretreatment and during treatment, with between 1 and 8 total time points obtained per patient. The Qiagen DNeasy Blood extraction kit was used to purify genomic DNA from total PBMCs and tumor samples. PBMCs were collected pretreatment and during treatment and were isolated and stored as previously described. To estimate absolute template abundance from read counts, synthetic TCR analog templates were spiked into each PCR. The immunoSEQ assay used bias-controlled V and J gene primers to amplify TCRbeta CDR3 regions from genomic DNA. Sequencing of rearranged TCRbeta segments was done at approximately 20X coverage. Turning to the authors' computational methods: Sequencing errors were corrected by clustering and CDR3s were annotated against IMGT to assign V, D and J genes. Downstream analyses used only productive TCRbeta rearrangements and left out out-of-frame or stop-codon sequences. Clonality was calculated as one minus the Shannon entropy normalized by the log of the number of unique productive sequences. Fisher's exact test with Benjamini-Hochberg correction, using a cutoff of adjusted p below 0.01, was how clones that differed between time points or between blood and tumor were identified. Not all clones reach the TCRdb copy of this immuneACCESS table, which keeps in-frame sequences only. Checked studies attribute under half of the gap to unresolved V genes and leave the rest unexplained. V, J and clone size are those of that table, while D and trimming were read from the DNA. Across this sample there are 50,000 or so clones, with 70% to 90% seen only once. The ten largest clones take up around 22% of the sample.

From a lookup of the germline V gene, CDR1 and CDR2 are SGHAT and FQNNGV. The junction shows trimming of 1 base on V and 2 bases on J, and the gene matches do not reach 5 bases of it. The CDR3 spans 15 residues, from the cysteine through the phenylalanine. Just CDR3 DNA is preserved here, 45 bases in frame from base 1. Details on this clone: This receptor's antigen is unknown. Base qualities are not at hand, and no much larger clone is one base apart.

The chain is assembled from TRBV11-2 and TRBJ2-7; TRBD1 agrees with 7 junctional bases. The receptor was derived from a man aged 55 to 69 with urothelial cancer. This specimen consisted of PBMCs, obtained around atezolizumab (anti-PD-L1) treatment. Here is the DNA: TGTGCCAGCAGCTTAGTGGGACAGCCGACCTACGAGCAGTACTTC. Its product reads: CASSLVGQPTYEQYF.